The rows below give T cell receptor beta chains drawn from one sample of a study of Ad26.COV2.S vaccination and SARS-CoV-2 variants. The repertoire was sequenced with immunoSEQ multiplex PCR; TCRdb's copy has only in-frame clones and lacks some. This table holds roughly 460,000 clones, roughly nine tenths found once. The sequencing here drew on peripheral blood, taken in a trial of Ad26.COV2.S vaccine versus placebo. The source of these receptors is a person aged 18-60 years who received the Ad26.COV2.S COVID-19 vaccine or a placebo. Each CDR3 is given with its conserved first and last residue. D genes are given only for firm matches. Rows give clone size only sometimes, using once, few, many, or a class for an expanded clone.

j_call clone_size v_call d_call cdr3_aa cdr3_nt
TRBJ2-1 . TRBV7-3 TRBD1 CASSPSGTASSYNEQFF TGTGCCAGCAGCCCATCCGGGACAGCCAGCTCCTACAATGAGCAGTTCTTC
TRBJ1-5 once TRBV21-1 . CASSPRRMNQPQHF TGTGCCAGCAGCCCCCGACGGATGAATCAGCCCCAGCATTTT
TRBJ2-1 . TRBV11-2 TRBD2 CASSLDVLAGGHNEQFF TGTGCCAGCAGCTTAGATGTTCTAGCGGGGGGCCACAATGAGCAGTTCTTC
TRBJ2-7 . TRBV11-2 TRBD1 CASSPSQRRDRVRYEQYF TGTGCCAGCAGTCCAAGCCAGCGCCGGGACAGGGTAAGGTACGAGCAGTACTTC
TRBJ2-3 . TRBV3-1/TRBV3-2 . CASSLRSGSRTDTQYF TGTGCCAGCAGCCTACGAAGCGGGTCTCGCACAGATACGCAGTATTTT
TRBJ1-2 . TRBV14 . CASSQVQNYGYTF TGTGCCAGCAGCCAAGTACAGAACTATGGCTACACCTTC
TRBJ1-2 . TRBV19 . CASRESGFFNYGYTF TGTGCCAGTAGAGAGTCGGGATTTTTTAACTATGGCTACACCTTC
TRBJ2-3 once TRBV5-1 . CASSLSEITDTQYF TGCGCCAGCAGTCTGTCCGAAATCACAGATACGCAGTATTTT
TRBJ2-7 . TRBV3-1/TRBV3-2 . CASSQVGTLYEQYF TGTGCCAGCAGCCAAGTAGGGACCCTATACGAGCAGTACTTC
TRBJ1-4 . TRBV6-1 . CASSEALRVGVRGGGEKLFF TGTGCCAGCAGTGAAGCGCTTCGCGTGGGGGTTCGCGGGGGCGGCGAAAAACTGTTTTTT
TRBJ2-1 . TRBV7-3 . CASRAEGVSLTPQFF TGTGCCAGCAGGGCCGAGGGCGTCTCCCTTACTCCCCAGTTCTTC
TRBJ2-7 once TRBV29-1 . CSVEGRNPYEQYF TGCAGCGTTGAAGGCAGGAATCCCTACGAGCAGTACTTC
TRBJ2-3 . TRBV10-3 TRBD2 CAISVAGGRDTQYF TGTGCCATCAGTGTAGCGGGGGGGCGCGATACGCAGTATTTT
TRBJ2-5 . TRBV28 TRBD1 CASSFRQGKGETQYF TGTGCCAGCAGTTTTCGACAGGGTAAGGGCGAGACCCAGTACTTC
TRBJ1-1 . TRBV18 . CASSPLGVGNTEAFF TGTGCCAGCTCACCATTAGGAGTAGGGAACACTGAAGCTTTCTTT
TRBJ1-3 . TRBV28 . CASSLSGTGNTIYF TGTGCCAGCAGTTTATCAGGAACTGGAAACACCATATATTTT
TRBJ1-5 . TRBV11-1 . CASSSSLYQPQHF TGTGCCAGCAGCTCCTCTTTATATCAGCCCCAGCATTTT
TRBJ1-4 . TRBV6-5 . CASSYSAGIGEKLFF TGTGCCAGCAGTTACTCGGCAGGGATAGGGGAAAAACTGTTTTTT
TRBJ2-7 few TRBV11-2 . CASSLVLAYEQYF TGTGCCAGCAGCTTAGTATTGGCATACGAGCAGTACTTC
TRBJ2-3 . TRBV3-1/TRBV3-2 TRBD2 CASSRFGGGRVDTQYF TGTGCCAGCAGCCGCTTCGGGGGCGGGAGGGTAGATACGCAGTATTTT
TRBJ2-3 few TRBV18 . CASSRRTLTDTQYF TGTGCCAGCTCACGCCGGACACTCACAGATACGCAGTATTTT
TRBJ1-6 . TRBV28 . CASSSNSPLHF TGTGCCAGCAGTTCTAATTCACCCCTCCACTTT
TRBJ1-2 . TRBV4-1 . CASSQDRWGGRIHYGYTF TGCGCCAGCAGCCAAGATCGATGGGGGGGCAGGATCCACTATGGCTACACCTTC
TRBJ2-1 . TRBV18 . CASSPQGGWSEQFF TGTGCCAGCTCACCACAGGGTGGTTGGTCAGAGCAGTTCTTC
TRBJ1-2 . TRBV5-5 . CASSSDGYYGYTF TGTGCCAGCAGCTCCGACGGCTACTATGGCTACACCTTC
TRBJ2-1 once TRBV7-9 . CASSLTISYNEQFF TGTGCCAGCAGCTTAACGATCTCCTACAATGAGCAGTTCTTC
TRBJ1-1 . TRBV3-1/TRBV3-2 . CASSQGGGAEAFF TGTGCCAGCAGCCAAGGGGGGGGTGCTGAAGCTTTCTTT
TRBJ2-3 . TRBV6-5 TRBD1 CASRRVLQGPDTQYF TGTGCCAGCCGTCGAGTCTTACAGGGGCCAGATACGCAGTATTTT
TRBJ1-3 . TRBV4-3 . CASSQVDSGNTIYF TGCGCCAGCAGCCAAGTGGATTCTGGAAACACCATATATTTT
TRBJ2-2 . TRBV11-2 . CASSLQEWGELFF TGTGCCAGCAGCTTGCAGGAATGGGGGGAGCTGTTTTTT
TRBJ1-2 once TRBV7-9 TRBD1 CASSGLRQGGNLNGYTF TGTGCCAGCAGCGGTCTTCGACAGGGGGGCAACTTGAATGGCTACACCTTC
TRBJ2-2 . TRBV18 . CASSITNQGRPPPGPGELFF TGTGCCAGCTCCATCACCAATCAGGGGCGTCCTCCTCCCGGTCCCGGGGAGCTGTTTTTT
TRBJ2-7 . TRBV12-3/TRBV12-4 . CASSLARGEQYF TGTGCCAGCAGTTTAGCTAGGGGTGAGCAGTACTTC
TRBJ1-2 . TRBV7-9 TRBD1 CASSLVRDSYGYTF TGTGCCAGCAGCTTAGTTCGGGACAGCTATGGCTACACCTTC
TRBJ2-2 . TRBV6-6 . CASRKKGYTGELFF TGTGCCAGCAGAAAAAAGGGGTACACCGGGGAGCTGTTTTTT
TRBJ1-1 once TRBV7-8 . CASSLARRDTEAFF TGTGCCAGCAGCTTAGCGAGGAGGGACACTGAAGCTTTCTTT
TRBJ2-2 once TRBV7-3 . CASSPGGPNTGELFF TGTGCCAGCAGCCCCGGGGGTCCGAACACCGGGGAGCTGTTTTTT
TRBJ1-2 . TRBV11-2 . CASSTRGAANYGYTF TGTGCCAGCAGCACCCGAGGGGCAGCTAACTATGGCTACACCTTC
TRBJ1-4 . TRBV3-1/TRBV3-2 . CASSQGGGNNEKLFF TGTGCCAGCAGCCAAGGGGGCGGGAACAATGAAAAACTGTTTTTT
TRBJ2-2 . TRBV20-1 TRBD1 CSASKEGAGTGELFF TGCAGTGCTAGTAAAGAGGGGGCTGGGACCGGGGAGCTGTTTTTT
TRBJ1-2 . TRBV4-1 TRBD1 CASSQLLRTGRNYGYTF TGCGCCAGCAGCCAGCTCCTTCGGACAGGGAGGAACTATGGCTACACCTTC